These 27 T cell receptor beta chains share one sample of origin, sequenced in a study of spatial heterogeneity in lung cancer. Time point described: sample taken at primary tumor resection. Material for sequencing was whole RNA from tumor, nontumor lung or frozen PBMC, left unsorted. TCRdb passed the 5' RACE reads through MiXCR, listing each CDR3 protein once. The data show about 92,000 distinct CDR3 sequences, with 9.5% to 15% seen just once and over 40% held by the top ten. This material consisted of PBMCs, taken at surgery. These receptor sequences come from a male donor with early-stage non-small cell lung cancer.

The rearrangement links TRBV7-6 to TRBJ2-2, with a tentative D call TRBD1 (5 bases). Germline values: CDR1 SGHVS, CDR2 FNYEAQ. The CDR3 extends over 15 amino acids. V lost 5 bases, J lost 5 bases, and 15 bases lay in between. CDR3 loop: CASSTTASGTGELFF. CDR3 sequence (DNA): TGTGCCAGCAGCACGACAGCTTCTGGGACCGGGGAGCTGTTTTTT.

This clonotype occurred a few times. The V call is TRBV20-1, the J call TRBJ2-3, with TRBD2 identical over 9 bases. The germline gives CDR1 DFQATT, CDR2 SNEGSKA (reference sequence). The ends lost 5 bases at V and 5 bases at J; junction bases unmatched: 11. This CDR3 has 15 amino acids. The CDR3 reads CSAHSAGGPEDTQYF. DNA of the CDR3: TGCAGTGCTCACTCTGCGGGAGGGCCAGAAGATACGCAGTATTTT.

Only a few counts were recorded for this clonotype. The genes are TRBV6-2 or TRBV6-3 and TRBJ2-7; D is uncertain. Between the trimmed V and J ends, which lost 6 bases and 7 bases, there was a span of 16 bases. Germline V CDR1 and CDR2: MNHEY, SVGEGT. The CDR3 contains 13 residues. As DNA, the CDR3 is TGTGCCAGCAGAGAACCTCCGCGTCTGGAGCAGTACTTC. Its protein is CASREPPRLEQYF.

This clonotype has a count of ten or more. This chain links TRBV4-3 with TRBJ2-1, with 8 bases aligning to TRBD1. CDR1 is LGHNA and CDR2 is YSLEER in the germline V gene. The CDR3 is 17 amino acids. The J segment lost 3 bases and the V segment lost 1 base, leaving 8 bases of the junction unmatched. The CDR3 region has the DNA TGCGCCAGCAGCCAAGTGTGGACAGGGAGCAACTACAATGAGCAGTTCTTC. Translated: CASSQVWTGSNYNEQFF.

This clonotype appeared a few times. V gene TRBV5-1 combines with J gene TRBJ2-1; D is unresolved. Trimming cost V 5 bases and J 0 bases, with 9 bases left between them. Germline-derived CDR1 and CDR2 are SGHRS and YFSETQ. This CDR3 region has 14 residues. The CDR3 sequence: CASRRLSSYNEQFF. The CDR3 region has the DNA TGCGCCAGCAGAAGATTGAGCTCCTACAATGAGCAGTTCTTC.

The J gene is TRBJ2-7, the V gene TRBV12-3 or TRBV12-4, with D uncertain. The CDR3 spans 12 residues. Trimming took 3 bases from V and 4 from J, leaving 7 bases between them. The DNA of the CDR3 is TGTGCCAGCAGTTTCGCGCCTTACGAGCAGTACTTC. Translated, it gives CASSFAPYEQYF.

The CDR3 reads CSARPPGTGRVGTEAFF. The DNA for the CDR3 is TGCAGTGCTAGACCCCCCGGGACGGGACGGGTGGGAACTGAAGCTTTCTTT. The chain uses TRBV20-1 and TRBJ1-1; maybe TRBD1 (5 bases). The germline V gene has CDR1 DFQATT and CDR2 SNEGSKA (reference sequence). The CDR3 has 17 amino acids. Trimming removed 2 bases from V and 5 bases from J, with 24 bases in between.

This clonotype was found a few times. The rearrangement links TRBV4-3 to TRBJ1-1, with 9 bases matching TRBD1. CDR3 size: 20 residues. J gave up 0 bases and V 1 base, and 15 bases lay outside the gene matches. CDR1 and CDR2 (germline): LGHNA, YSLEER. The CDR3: CASSQGSGTGGDGMNTEAFF. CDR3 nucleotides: TGCGCCAGCAGCCAAGGGTCAGGAACAGGGGGCGATGGAATGAACACTGAAGCTTTCTTT.

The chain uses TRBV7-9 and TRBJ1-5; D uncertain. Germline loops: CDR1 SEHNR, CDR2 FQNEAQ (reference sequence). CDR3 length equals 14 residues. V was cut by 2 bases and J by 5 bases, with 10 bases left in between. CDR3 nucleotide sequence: TGTGCCAGCAGCTTATTAGCCGGAGATCAGCCCCAGCATTTT. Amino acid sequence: CASSLLAGDQPQHF.

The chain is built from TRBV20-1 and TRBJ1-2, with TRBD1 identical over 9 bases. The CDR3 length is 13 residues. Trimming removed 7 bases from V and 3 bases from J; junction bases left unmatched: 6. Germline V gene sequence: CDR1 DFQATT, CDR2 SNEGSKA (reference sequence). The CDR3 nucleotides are TGCAGTGGTCGGGACAGGGTGGACTATGGCTACACCTTC. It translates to CSGRDRVDYGYTF.

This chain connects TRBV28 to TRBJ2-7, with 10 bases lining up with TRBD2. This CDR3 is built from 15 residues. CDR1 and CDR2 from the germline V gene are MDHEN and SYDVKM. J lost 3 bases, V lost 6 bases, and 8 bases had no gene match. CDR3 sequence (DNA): TGTGCCAGCAGGATGAGCGGGAGGGAAGTCTACGAGCAGTACTTC. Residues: CASRMSGREVYEQYF. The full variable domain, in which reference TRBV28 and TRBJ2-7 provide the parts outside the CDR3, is DVKVTQSSRYLVKRTGEKVFLECVQDMDHENMFWYRQDPGLGLRLIYFSYDVKMKEKGDIPEGYSVSREKKERFSLILESASTNQTSMYLCASRMSGREVYEQYFGPGTRLTVT.

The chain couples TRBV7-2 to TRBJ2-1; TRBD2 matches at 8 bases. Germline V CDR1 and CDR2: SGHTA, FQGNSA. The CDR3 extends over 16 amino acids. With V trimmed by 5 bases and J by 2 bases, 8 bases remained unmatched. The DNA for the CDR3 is TGTGCCAGCAGCCTAACTAGCGGACCACCCTACAATGAGCAGTTCTTC. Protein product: CASSLTSGPPYNEQFF.

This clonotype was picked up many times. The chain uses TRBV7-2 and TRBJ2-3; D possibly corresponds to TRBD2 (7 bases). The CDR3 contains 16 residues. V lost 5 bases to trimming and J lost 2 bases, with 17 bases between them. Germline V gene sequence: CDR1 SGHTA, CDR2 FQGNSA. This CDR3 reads CASSNRASGITDTQYF. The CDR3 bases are TGTGCCAGCAGCAACAGGGCTAGCGGCATCACAGATACGCAGTATTTT.

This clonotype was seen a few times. CDR3 amino acids: CSVEKRSVGELFF. The CDR3 coding sequence is TGCAGCGTTGAAAAGAGGTCCGTCGGGGAGCTGTTTTTT. This chain joins TRBV29-1 and TRBJ2-2; D call uncertain. Germline CDR1 reads SQVTM; CDR2 reads ANQGSEA. This CDR3 is 13 amino acids long. Trimming took 2 bases from V and 7 from J, leaving 11 bases between them.

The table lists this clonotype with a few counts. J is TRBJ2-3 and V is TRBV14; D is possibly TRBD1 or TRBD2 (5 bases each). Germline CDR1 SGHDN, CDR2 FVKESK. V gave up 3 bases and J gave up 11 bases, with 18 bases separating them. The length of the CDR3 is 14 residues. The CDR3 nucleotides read TGTGCCAGCAGCCAGCTCCGGGGCGACCCGGAGCAGTATTTT. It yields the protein CASSQLRGDPEQYF.

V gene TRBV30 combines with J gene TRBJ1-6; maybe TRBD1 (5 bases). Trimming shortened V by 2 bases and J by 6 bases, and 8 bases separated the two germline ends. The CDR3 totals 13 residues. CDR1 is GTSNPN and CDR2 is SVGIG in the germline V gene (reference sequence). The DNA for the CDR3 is TGTGCCTGGAGTCAGGGTTCTAATTCACCCCTCCACTTT. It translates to CAWSQGSNSPLHF. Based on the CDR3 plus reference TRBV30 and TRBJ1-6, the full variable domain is SQTIHQWPATLVQPVGSPLSLECTVEGTSNPNLYWYRQAAGRGLQLLFYSVGIGQISSEVPQNLSASRPQDRQFILSSKKLLLSDSGFYLCAWSQGSNSPLHFGNGTRLTVT.

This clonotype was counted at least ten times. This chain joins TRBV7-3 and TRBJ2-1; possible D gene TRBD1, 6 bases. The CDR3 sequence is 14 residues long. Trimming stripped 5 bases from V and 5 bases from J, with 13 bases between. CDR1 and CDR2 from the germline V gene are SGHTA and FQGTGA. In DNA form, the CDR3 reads TGTGCCAGCAGCCAAGGGACAATTCACAATGAGCAGTTCTTC. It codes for CASSQGTIHNEQFF.

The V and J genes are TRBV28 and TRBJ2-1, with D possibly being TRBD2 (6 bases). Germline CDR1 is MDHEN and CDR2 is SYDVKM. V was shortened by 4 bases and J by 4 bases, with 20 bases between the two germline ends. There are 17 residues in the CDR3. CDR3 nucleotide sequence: TGTGCCAGCAGTTCCAGACTAGGCCTGTTGTTTTACAATGAGCAGTTCTTC. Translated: CASSSRLGLLFYNEQFF.

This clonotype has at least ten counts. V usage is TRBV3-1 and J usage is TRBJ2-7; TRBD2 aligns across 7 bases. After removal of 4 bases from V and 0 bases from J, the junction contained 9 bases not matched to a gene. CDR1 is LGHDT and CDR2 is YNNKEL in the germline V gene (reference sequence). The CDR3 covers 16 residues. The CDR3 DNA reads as TGTGCCAGCAGCCGCCTTTCGCGGACTAGCTCCTACGAGCAGTACTTC. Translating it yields CASSRLSRTSSYEQYF.

The chain's CDR3 is CARTVRGRGRDDEQYF. The CDR3 region has the DNA TGTGCCAGGACAGTACGAGGGAGGGGCCGCGACGACGAGCAGTACTTC. The gene calls are TRBV7-4 and TRBJ2-7; TRBD2 matches at 7 bases. Trimming removed 9 bases from V and 5 bases from J; junction bases left unmatched: 19. Germline loops: CDR1 SGHVT, CDR2 SQSDAQ. This CDR3 spans 16 amino acids.

DNA of the CDR3: TGTGCCAGCAGCGTAGAGCTCCAAACGACGGAGACCCAGTACTTC. Amino acids: CASSVELQTTETQYF. The V and J genes are TRBV9 and TRBJ2-5; D is unresolved. The CDR3 sequence is 15 residues long. CDR1 is SGDLS, CDR2 YYNGEE, per germline. Trimming shortened V by 0 bases and J by 5 bases, and 14 bases separated the two germline ends. The entire variable domain, with the rest obtained from reference TRBV9 and TRBJ2-5, is as follows: DSGVTQTPKHLITATGQRVTLRCSPRSGDLSVYWYQQSLDQGLQFLIQYYNGEERAKGNILERFSAQQFPDLHSELNLSSLELGDSALYFCASSVELQTTETQYFGPGTRLLVL.

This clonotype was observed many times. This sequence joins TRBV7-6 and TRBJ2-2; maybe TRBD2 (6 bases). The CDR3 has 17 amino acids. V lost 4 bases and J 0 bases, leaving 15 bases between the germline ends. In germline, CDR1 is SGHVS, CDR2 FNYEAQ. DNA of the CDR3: TGTGCCAGCAGCTCTCCGACTAGTGCCCCGAACACCGGGGAGCTGTTTTTT. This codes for CASSSPTSAPNTGELFF.

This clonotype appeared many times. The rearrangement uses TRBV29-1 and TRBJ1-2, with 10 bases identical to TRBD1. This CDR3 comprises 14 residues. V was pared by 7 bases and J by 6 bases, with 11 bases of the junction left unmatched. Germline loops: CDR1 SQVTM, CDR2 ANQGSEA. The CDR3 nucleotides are TGCAGCGCCGTAGGGACGACAGGGGGCGATGGCTACACCTTC. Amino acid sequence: CSAVGTTGGDGYTF.

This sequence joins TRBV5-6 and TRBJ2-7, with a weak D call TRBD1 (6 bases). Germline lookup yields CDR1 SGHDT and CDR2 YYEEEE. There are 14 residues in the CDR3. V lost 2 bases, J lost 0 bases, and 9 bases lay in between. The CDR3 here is CASSFRQVSYEQYF. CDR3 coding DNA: TGTGCCAGCAGCTTCCGACAGGTCTCCTACGAGCAGTACTTC.

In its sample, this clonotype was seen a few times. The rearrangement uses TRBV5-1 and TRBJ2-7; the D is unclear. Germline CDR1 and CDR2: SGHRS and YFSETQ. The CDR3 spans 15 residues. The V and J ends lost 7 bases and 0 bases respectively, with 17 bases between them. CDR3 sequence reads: CASSNGGLSSYEQYF. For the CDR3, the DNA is TGCGCCAGCTCCAACGGTGGTCTGAGCTCCTACGAGCAGTACTTC.

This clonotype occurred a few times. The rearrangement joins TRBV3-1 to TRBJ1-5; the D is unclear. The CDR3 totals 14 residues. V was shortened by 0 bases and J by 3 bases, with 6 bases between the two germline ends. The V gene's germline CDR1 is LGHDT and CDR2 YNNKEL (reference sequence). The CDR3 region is CASSQDYNNQPQHF. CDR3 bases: TGTGCCAGCAGCCAAGATTATAACAATCAGCCCCAGCATTTT.

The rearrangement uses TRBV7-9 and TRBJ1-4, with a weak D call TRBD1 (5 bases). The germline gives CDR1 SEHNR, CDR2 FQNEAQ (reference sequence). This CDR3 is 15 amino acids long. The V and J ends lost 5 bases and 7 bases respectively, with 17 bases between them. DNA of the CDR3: TGTGCCAGCAGCCACTCGTCGGGGACTGGTGAAAAACTGTTTTTT. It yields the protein CASSHSSGTGEKLFF.